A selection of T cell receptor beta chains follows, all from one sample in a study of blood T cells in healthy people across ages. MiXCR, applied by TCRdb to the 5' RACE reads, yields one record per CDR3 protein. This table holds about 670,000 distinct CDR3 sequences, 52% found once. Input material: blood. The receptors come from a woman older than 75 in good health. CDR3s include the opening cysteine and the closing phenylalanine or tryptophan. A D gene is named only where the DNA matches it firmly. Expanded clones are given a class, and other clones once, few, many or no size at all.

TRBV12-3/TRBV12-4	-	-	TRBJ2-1	TGTGCCAGCAACCGACTAGGGGACAATGAGCAGTTCTTC	CASNRLGDNEQFF
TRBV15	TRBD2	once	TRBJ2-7	TGTGCCACCAGCAGAGATGGGAGGGTAAGCAACGAGCAGTACTTC	CATSRDGRVSNEQYF
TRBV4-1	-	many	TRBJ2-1	TGCGCCAGCAGCCCATCCCAGGGGCGGACCTACAATGAGCAGTTCTTC	CASSPSQGRTYNEQFF
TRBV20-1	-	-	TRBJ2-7	TGCAGTGCCATCGCGGCCCAGTCACAGTACGAGCAGTACTTC	CSAIAAQSQYEQYF
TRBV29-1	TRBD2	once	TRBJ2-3	TGCAGCGTTGTGGCTAGCGGGAAACGATACGCGTATTTT	CSVVASGKRYAYF
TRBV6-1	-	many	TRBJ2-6	TGTGCCAGCAGTGAACTCGGACTGACCTCTGGGGCCAACGTCCTGACTTTC	CASSELGLTSGANVLTF
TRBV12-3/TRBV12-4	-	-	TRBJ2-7	TGTGCCAGCAGTTTAAGACGGATTAGGACCGAGCAGTACTTC	CASSLRRIRTEQYF
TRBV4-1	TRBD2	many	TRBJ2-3	TGCGCCAGCAGCCAAGAGGGTGGTGCTAGCGGGTTAGATACGCAGTATTTT	CASSQEGGASGLDTQYF
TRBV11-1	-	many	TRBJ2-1	TGTGCCAGCAGCTTCAACCTAAACGATGAGCAGTTCTTC	CASSFNLNDEQFF
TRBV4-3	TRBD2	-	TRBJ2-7	TGCGCCAGCAGCCAAGAAACGACTAGCGGGAGGGCCATTCCCTACGAGCAGTACTTC	CASSQETTSGRAIPYEQYF
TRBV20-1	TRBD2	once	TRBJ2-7	TGCAGTGCTACCGGGACTAGTAAGTTCTACGAGCAGTACTTC	CSATGTSKFYEQYF